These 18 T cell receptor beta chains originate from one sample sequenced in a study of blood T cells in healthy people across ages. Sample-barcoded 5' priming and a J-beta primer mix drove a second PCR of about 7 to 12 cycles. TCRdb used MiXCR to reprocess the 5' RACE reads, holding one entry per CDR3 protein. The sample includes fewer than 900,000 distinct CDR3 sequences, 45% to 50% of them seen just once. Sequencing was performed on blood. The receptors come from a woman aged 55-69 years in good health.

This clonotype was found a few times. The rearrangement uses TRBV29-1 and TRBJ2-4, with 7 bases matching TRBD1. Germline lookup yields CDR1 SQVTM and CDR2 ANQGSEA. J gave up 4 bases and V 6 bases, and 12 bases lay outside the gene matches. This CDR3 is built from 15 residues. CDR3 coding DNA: TGCAGCGTCACTGGCCCCGGGACAGTTAAAAACATTCAGTACTTC. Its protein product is CSVTGPGTVKNIQYF. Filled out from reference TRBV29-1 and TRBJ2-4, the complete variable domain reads SAVISQKPSRDICQRGTSLTIQCQVDSQVTMMFWYRQQPGQSLTLIATANQGSEATYESGFVIDKFPISRPNLTFSTLTVSNMSPEDSSIYLCSVTGPGTVKNIQYFGAGTRLSVL.

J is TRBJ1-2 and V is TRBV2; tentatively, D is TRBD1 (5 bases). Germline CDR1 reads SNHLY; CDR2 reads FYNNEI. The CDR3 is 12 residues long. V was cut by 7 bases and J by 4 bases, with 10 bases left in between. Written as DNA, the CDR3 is TGTGCCAGCAAAGGGGAGGGCTATGGCTACACCTTC. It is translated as CASKGEGYGYTF.

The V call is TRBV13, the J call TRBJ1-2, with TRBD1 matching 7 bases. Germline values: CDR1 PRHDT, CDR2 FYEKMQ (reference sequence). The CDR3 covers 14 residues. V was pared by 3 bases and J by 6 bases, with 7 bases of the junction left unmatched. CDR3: CASSFGQVQDGYTF. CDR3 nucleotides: TGTGCCAGCAGCTTCGGACAGGTACAGGATGGCTACACCTTC.

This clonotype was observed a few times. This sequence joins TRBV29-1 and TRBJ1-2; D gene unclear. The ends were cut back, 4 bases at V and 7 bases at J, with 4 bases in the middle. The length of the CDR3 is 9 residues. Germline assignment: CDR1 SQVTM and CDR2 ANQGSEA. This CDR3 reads CSVVLGYTF. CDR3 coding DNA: TGCAGCGTTGTACTTGGCTACACCTTC.

CDR3 loop: CSASKSPLSGNTIYF. CDR3 DNA sequence: TGCAGTGCTAGCAAAAGCCCCCTCTCTGGAAACACCATATATTTT. The chain recombines TRBV20-1 with TRBJ1-3; D not certain. Germline values: CDR1 DFQATT, CDR2 SNEGSKA (reference sequence). Trimming left V 3 bases short and J 0 bases short, with 12 bases between. This CDR3 has 15 residues.

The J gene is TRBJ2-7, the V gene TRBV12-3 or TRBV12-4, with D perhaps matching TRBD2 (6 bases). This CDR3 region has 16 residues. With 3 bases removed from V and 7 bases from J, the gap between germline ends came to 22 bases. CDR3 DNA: TGTGCCAGCAGTTTTCTAATGCGGGGTACCTACAATGAGCAGTACTTC. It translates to CASSFLMRGTYNEQYF.

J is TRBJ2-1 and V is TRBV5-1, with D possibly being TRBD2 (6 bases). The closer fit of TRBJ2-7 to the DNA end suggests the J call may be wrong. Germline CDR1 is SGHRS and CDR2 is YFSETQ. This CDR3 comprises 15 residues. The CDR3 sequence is CASNRDGSSYNEQYF. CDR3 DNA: TGCGCCAGCAATAGGGACGGGAGCTCCTACAATGAGCAGTACTTC.

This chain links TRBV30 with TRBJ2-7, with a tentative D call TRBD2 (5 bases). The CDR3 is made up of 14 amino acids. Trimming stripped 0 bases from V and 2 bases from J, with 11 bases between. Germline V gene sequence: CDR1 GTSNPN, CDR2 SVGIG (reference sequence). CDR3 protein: CAWSVSGEPYEQYF. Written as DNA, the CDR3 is TGTGCCTGGAGTGTCTCCGGGGAACCCTACGAGCAGTACTTC.

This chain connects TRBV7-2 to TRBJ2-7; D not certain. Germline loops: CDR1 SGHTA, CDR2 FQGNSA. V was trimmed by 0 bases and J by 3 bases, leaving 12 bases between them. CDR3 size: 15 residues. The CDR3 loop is CASSLATLNRYEQYF. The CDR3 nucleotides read TGTGCCAGCAGCTTAGCGACCCTAAATCGCTACGAGCAGTACTTC.

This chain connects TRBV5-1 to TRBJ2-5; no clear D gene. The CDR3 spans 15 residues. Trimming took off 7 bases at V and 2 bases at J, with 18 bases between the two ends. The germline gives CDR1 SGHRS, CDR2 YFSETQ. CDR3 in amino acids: CASGRTGTIQETQYF. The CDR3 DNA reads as TGCGCCAGCGGACGGACCGGAACGATACAAGAGACCCAGTACTTC.

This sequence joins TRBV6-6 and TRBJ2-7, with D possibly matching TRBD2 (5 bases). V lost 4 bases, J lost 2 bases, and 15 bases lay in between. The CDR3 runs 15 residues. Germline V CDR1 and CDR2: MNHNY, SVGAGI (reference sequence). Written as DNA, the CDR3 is TGTGCCAGCAGTTGGAGCGGCCCACGGGCCTACGAGCAGTACTTC. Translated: CASSWSGPRAYEQYF.

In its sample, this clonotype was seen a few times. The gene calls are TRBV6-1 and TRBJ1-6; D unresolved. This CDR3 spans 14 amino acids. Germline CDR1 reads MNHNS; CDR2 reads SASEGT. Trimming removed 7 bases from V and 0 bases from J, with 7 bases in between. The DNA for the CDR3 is TGTGCCAGCATGGGGAGCTCCTATAATTCACCCCTCCACTTT. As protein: CASMGSSYNSPLHF.

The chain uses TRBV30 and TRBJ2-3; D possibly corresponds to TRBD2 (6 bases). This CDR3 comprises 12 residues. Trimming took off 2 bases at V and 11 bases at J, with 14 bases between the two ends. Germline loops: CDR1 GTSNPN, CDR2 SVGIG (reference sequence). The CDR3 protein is CAWSSALGGQYF. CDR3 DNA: TGTGCCTGGAGTTCTGCCCTCGGGGGGCAGTATTTT.

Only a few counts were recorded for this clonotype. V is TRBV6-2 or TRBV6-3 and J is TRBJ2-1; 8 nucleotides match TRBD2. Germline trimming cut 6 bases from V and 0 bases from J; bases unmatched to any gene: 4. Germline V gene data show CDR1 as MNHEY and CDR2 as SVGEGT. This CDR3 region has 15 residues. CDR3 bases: TGTGCCAGCAGGCCAAGCGGGAGCTCCTACAATGAGCAGTTCTTC. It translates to CASRPSGSSYNEQFF.

Written as DNA, the CDR3 is TGCAGTGCTATTTTTCGGGGCGGAAGCTCCTACGAGCAGTACTTC. Residues: CSAIFRGGSSYEQYF. The rearrangement joins TRBV20-1 to TRBJ2-7; D is tentatively TRBD1 or TRBD2 (5 bases each). Looked up from germline, CDR1 is DFQATT and CDR2 is SNEGSKA (reference sequence). Trimming stripped 4 bases from V and 0 bases from J, with 16 bases between. The CDR3 is made up of 15 amino acids.

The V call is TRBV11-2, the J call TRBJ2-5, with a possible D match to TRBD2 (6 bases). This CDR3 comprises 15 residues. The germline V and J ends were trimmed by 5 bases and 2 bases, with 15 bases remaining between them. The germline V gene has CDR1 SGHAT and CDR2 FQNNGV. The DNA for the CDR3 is TGTGCCAGCAGCCCCTCGGGAGTTTTTCAAGAGACCCAGTACTTC. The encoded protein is CASSPSGVFQETQYF.

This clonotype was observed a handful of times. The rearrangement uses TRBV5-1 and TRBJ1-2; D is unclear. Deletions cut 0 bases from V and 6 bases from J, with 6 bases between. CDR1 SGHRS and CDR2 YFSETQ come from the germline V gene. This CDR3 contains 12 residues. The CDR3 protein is CASSLGQDGYTF. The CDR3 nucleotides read TGCGCCAGCAGCTTGGGACAAGATGGCTACACCTTC.

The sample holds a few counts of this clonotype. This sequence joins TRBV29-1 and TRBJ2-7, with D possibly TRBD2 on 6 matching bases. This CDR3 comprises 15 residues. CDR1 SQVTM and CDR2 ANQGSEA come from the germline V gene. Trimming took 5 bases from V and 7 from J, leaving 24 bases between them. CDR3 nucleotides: TGCAGCGTTAAGGATTTTGGAGGGTTATCTGGGGAGCAGTACTTC. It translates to CSVKDFGGLSGEQYF.